This TCR beta chain was recovered during a study of T cell responses to AZD1222 COVID-19 vaccine. Study summary: Second doses were pooled across both intervals (about 4 or about 12 weeks). Study results and caveats: Among vaccine-associated CD4 TCRs, coverage spanned spike, with dominance at 160-218 and 743-854. Spike-specific TCR depth and breadth grew after two AZD1222 doses. The donor group comprised mostly white British people and more females; the analysis possibly underestimated clonal diversity.

CDR3 length: 15 amino acids. CDR1 LNHDA and CDR2 SQIVND come from the germline V gene (reference sequence). Trimming cost V 3 bases and J 5 bases, with 16 bases left between them. Some clones are missing from TCRdb's copy, which holds only in-frame ones; the method was immunoSEQ multiplex PCR. The sample includes 75,000 to 95,000 clones, about 88% seen only once; the top ten take approximately 13%. Comments on this clone: Its antigen is unidentified.

The sequence came from an adult in good health. This specimen was peripheral blood, taken on day 0 of AZD1222 vaccination. The chain has TRBV19 and TRBJ1-1; a weak D match, TRBD1 (6 bases). Here the CDR3 reads CASSISLTGRTEAFF. CDR3 nucleotides: TGTGCCAGTAGTATCAGCCTAACAGGGAGGACTGAAGCTTTCTTT.